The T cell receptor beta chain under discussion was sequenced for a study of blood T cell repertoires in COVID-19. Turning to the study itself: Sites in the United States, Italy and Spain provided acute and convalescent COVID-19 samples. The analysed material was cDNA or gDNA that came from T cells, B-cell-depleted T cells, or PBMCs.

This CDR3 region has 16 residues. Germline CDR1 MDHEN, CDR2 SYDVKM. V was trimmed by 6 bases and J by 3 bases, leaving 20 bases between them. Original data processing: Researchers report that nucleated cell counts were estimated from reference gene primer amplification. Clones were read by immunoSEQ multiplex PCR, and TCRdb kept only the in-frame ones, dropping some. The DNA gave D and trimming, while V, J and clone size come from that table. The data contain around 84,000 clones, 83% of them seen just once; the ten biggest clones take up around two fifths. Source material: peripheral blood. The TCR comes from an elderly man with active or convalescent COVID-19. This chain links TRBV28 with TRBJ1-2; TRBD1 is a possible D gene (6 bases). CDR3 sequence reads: CASRDAGAGWDYGYTF. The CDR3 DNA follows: TGTGCCAGCAGGGACGCAGGGGCAGGCTGGGACTATGGCTACACCTTC.